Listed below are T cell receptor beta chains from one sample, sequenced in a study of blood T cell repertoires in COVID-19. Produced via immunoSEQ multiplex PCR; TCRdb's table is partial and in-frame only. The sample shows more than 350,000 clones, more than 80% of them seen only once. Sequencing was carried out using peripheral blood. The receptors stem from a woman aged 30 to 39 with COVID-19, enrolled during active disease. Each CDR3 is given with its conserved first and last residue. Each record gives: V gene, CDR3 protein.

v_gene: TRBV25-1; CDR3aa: CASSESAGTGRETQYF
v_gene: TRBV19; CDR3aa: CASSRTGGVYGYTF
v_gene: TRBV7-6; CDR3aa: CASSLERGRTDTQYF
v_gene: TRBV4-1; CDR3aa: CASSPWTSGPNTGELFF
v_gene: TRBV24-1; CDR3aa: CATSERTESNIQYF
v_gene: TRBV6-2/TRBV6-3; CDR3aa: CASSYLRGTEAFF
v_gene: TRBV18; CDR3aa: CASSLESLGNTIYF
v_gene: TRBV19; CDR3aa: CASSPTSKETQYF
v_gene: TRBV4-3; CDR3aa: CASSQGPYEDSGNTIYF
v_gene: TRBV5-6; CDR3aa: CASSPSGVLQFF
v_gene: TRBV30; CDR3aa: CAWVGRDSSTDTQYF
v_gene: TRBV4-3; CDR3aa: CASSQRYHPQGGGTDTQYF
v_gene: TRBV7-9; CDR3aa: CASSFDGGPYNEQFF
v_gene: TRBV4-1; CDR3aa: CASSQDGLEAEAFF
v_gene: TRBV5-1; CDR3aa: CATKDSLGSYEQYF
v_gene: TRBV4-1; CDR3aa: CASSQDLDSHLTNYGYTF
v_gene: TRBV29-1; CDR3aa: CSVESRARQGTYEQYF
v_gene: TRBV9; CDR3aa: CASSVAGLAGPNEQFF
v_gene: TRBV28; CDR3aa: CASKTAYSTGELFF
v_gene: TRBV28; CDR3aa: CASSLHRGGAEAFF
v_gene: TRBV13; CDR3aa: CASSPPYTDTQYF
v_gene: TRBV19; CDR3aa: CASSSRQVETQYF
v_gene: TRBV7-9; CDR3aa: CASRLGTGGDGYTF
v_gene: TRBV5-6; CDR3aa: CASSLAHKNTEAFF
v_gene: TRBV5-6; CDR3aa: CASSLGRLSGSTQAFF
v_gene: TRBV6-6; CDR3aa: CASSRFTGWSRNNSPLHF
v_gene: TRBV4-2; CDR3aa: CASSLDSSYEQYF
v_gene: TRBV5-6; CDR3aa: CASSRSVTYEKLFF
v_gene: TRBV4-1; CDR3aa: CASSHPVGGVHEQYF
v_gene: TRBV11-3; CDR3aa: CASSLGGLANTGELFF
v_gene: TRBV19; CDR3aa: CASSMRGQGMEKLFF
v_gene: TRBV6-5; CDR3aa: CASNPGQGNTEAFF
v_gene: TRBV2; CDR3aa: CASSSGGARRTQYF
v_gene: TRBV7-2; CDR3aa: CASVRGGASYNEQFF
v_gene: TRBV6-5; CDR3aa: CASMPSHSGIETQYF
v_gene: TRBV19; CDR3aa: CASSASPPGEQFF
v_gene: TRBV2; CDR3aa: CASREDPANYGYTF
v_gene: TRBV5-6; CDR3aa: CASSFGTGYTYEQYF
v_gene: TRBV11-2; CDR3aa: CASSSLEGAETDTQYF
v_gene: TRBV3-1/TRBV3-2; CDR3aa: CASSLAGGSGQPQHF
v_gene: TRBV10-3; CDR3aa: CATGQGPKNIQYF
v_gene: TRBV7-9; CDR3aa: CASSLVAGPNTEAFF
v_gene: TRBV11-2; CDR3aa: CASSLAYRAPNTGELFF
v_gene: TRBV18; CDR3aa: CASSHRTGQETQYF